What follows are 8 T cell receptor beta chains derived from one specimen sequenced in a study of response to subunit inactivated influenza vaccine. TCRdb reprocessed the RT-PCR reads with MiXCR, giving one entry per CDR3 protein. The sample carries hundreds of thousands of distinct CDR3 sequences, less than 20% recorded once. The source material was PBMCs from blood, sampled approximately 12 days after vaccination. The source of these receptors is a man in his fifties who received an inactivated influenza vaccine.

Comment on this clonotype: Given a much more abundant clone one base away, this may be a read error. The chain joins TRBV5-1 to TRBJ2-7, with TRBD1 matching 9 bases. This CDR3 has 14 amino acids. The germline V gene encodes CDR1 SGHRS and CDR2 YFSETQ. V trimming: 7 bases; J trimming: 5 bases; junction bases outside the gene matches: 10. CDR3 loop: CASRSGTGLDEQYF. The CDR3, as DNA: TGCGCCAGCCGCTCCGGGACAGGGTTAGACGAGCAGTACTTC.

CDR3 sequence reads: CASSYWTGRQETQYF. The CDR3 nucleotides are TGTGCCAGCAGTTACTGGACAGGGCGACAAGAGACCCAGTACTTC. J is TRBJ2-5 and V is TRBV6-2 or TRBV6-3, with 8 bases identical to TRBD1. The V segment lost 1 base and the J segment 2 bases; nucleotides outside the gene matches: 3. The CDR3 consists of 15 residues. The V gene's germline CDR1 is MNHEY and CDR2 SVGEGT.

The chain recombines TRBV13 with TRBJ2-2; 9 positions match TRBD1. Trimming removed 0 bases from V and 4 bases from J; junction bases left unmatched: 6. The CDR3 length is 17 residues. In germline, CDR1 is PRHDT, CDR2 FYEKMQ (reference sequence). The CDR3 coding sequence is TGTGCCAGCAGCTTAGGGGAACCGGGACAGGGCACCGGGGAGCTGTTTTTT. Its translation is CASSLGEPGQGTGELFF.

The J gene is TRBJ2-2, the V gene TRBV12-3 or TRBV12-4; D gene ambiguous. CDR3 length: 11 amino acids. The V and J ends lost 7 bases and 6 bases respectively, with 6 bases between them. The CDR3 DNA reads TGTGCCAGCACCATCGCCGGGGAGCTGTTTTTT. Its protein product is CASTIAGELFF.

The V and J genes are TRBV20-1 and TRBJ2-1; D call uncertain. With 3 bases removed from V and 8 bases from J, the gap between germline ends came to 5 bases. The CDR3 covers 10 residues. Germline CDR1 and CDR2: DFQATT and SNEGSKA (reference sequence). The chain's CDR3 is CSASLDEQFF. The CDR3 nucleotides are TGCAGTGCTAGTCTCGATGAGCAGTTCTTC.

This clonotype was counted only a few times. This rearrangement joins TRBV5-1 to TRBJ2-2; D is ambiguous. CDR1 is SGHRS, CDR2 YFSETQ, per germline. V shed 0 bases and J shed 4 bases, with 7 bases lying between them. The CDR3 has 14 residues. In DNA, the CDR3 is TGCGCCAGCAGCTTGGAACACCCCACCGGGGAGCTGTTTTTT. It encodes CASSLEHPTGELFF.

The rearrangement uses TRBV11-2 and TRBJ2-5; no clear D. Between the trimmed V and J ends, which lost 1 base and 1 base, there was a span of 7 bases. The CDR3 contains 14 residues. Germline CDR1 SGHAT, CDR2 FQNNGV. Here the CDR3 DNA reads TGTGCCAGCAGCTTAGCGCCGAGCCAAGAGACCCAGTACTTC. This sequence encodes CASSLAPSQETQYF.

The chain recombines TRBV29-1 with TRBJ2-3, with D uncertain. The CDR3 contains 13 residues. V was trimmed by 0 bases and J by 4 bases, leaving 8 bases between them. Germline V lookup: CDR1 SQVTM, CDR2 ANQGSEA. This CDR3 reads CSVEDPQSDTQYF. The CDR3 region has the DNA TGCAGCGTTGAAGATCCCCAGTCAGATACGCAGTATTTT.